These 16 T cell receptor beta chains were sequenced from one sample in a study of blood T cell repertoires in COVID-19. Method: immunoSEQ multiplex PCR; TCRdb's copy keeps in-frame clones and lacks some. The sample yields more than 95,000 clones, roughly 79% seen once. The sample comprised peripheral blood. The receptors derive from a man older than 75 with acute or convalescent COVID-19.

The rearrangement links TRBV3-1 (or the pseudogene TRBV3-2) to TRBJ1-4; D is unresolved. The CDR3 runs to 15 residues. Trimming removed 0 bases from V and 0 bases from J, with 5 bases in between. Looked up from germline, CDR1 is LGHDT and CDR2 is YNNKEL (reference sequence). For the CDR3, the DNA is TGTGCCAGCAGCCAAGACAGCGCAACTAATGAAAAACTGTTTTTT. Its translation: CASSQDSATNEKLFF.

The genes are TRBV5-5 and TRBJ2-2; 12 bases are a match to TRBD2. The CDR3 sequence is 15 residues long. The junction had 2 bases not matched to a gene; V was cut back by 0 bases and J by 8 bases. CDR1 and CDR2 from the germline V gene are SGHKS and YYEKEE (reference sequence). In DNA form, the CDR3 reads TGTGCCAGCAGCTTGGGACTAGCGGGAGTTGGGGAGCTGTTTTTT. Residues: CASSLGLAGVGELFF.

Worth noting for this clone: In the same sample, other DNA sequences code for this CDR3. The chain employs TRBV24-1 and TRBJ2-5; TRBD1 aligns across 11 bases. V lost 4 bases and J lost 5; bases outside the gene matches: 5. The CDR3 totals 15 residues. Germline V gene data show CDR1 as KGHDR and CDR2 as SFDVKD. The CDR3 sequence is CATSDPGTGGETQYF. The CDR3 nucleotides are TGTGCCACCAGTGACCCCGGGACAGGGGGGGAGACCCAGTACTTC.

V and J are TRBV19 and TRBJ2-6; 8 bases map to TRBD2. Looked up from germline, CDR1 is LNHDA and CDR2 is SQIVND (reference sequence). The CDR3 totals 16 residues. The J segment lost 4 bases and the V segment lost 6 bases, leaving 8 bases of the junction unmatched. CDR3 loop: CASRGLGFAGANVLTF. The CDR3, as DNA: TGTGCCAGTAGGGGACTAGGGTTTGCGGGGGCCAACGTCCTGACTTTC.

This clone was seen more than once but under ten times. This chain uses TRBV25-1 with TRBJ2-5; 9 nucleotides line up with TRBD2. The ends lost 2 bases at V and 6 bases at J; junction bases unmatched: 10. Germline CDR1 and CDR2: MGHDK and SYGVNS. The CDR3 has 16 residues. CDR3 nucleotide sequence: TGTGCCAGCAGTGAACCAGGCCCGGCGGGGGGGAAGACCCAGTACTTC. Translating it yields CASSEPGPAGGKTQYF.

This clone was seen a handful of times. The chain is built from TRBV19 and TRBJ1-5; no clear D. The V and J ends lost 3 bases and 4 bases respectively, with 4 bases between them. The germline V gene encodes CDR1 LNHDA and CDR2 SQIVND (reference sequence). The CDR3 loop spans 12 amino acids. DNA of the CDR3: TGTGCCAGTAGTATCCGGAATCAGCCCCAGCATTTT. Its protein product is CASSIRNQPQHF.

This chain joins TRBV29-1 and TRBJ1-1, with a possible D match to TRBD1 (5 bases). The ends were cut back, 2 bases at V and 8 bases at J, with 15 bases in the middle. The CDR3 totals 13 residues. Germline loops: CDR1 SQVTM, CDR2 ANQGSEA. For the CDR3, the DNA is TGCAGCGTTGAAAAACAGGAATTCCTCGAAGCTTTCTTT. Its protein is CSVEKQEFLEAFF.

The rearrangement uses TRBV7-2 and TRBJ1-5; tentative D call: TRBD1 (6 bases). Germline lookup yields CDR1 SGHTA and CDR2 FQGNSA. CDR3 size: 14 residues. Between the trimmed V and J ends, which lost 3 bases and 8 bases, there was a span of 14 bases. Here the CDR3 DNA reads TGTGCCAGCAGCTTCGAGGGGGGGAGGGAGCCCCAGCATTTT. Encoded protein: CASSFEGGREPQHF.

Only one count was recorded for this clone. This chain connects TRBV9 to TRBJ1-2; no clear D gene. This CDR3 contains 15 residues. Trimming took 0 bases from V and 4 from J, leaving 13 bases between them. The V gene's germline CDR1 is SGDLS and CDR2 YYNGEE. CDR3 region: CASSVGGSTLYGYTF. The CDR3 DNA follows: TGTGCCAGCAGCGTAGGCGGCAGCACTCTCTATGGCTACACCTTC.

CDR3 nucleotides: TGTGCCAGCCGGGGTGATAGCAATCAGCCCCAGCATTTT. Amino acids: CASRGDSNQPQHF. The chain couples TRBV2 to TRBJ1-5, with D unresolved. Trimming took off 8 bases at V and 0 bases at J, with 8 bases between the two ends. Germline loops: CDR1 SNHLY, CDR2 FYNNEI. CDR3 size: 13 residues. Complete variable domain (other parts from reference TRBV2 and TRBJ1-5): EPEVTQTPSHQVTQMGQEVILRCVPISNHLYFYWYRQILGQKVEFLVSFYNNEISEKSEIFDDQFSVERPDGSNFTLKIRSTKLEDSAMYFCASRGDSNQPQHFGDGTRLSIL.

This clone showed up just once. The genes are TRBV28 and TRBJ1-2; no definite D call. This CDR3 region has 13 residues. Between the trimmed V and J ends, which lost 8 bases and 2 bases, there was a span of 12 bases. Germline assignment: CDR1 MDHEN and CDR2 SYDVKM. CDR3 sequence: CASSSGVNYGYTF. The CDR3, as DNA: TGTGCCAGCTCCTCCGGGGTGAACTATGGCTACACCTTC.

This clone was counted a single time. The chain has TRBV29-1 and TRBJ2-1, with 7 bases identical to TRBD2. J was trimmed by 0 bases and V by 3 bases; bases with no gene match: 5. Germline lookup yields CDR1 SQVTM and CDR2 ANQGSEA. The CDR3 is made up of 15 amino acids. CDR3 in amino acids: CSVEGGPSSYNEQFF. The CDR3 DNA reads as TGCAGCGTTGAGGGAGGGCCTAGCTCCTACAATGAGCAGTTCTTC.

J is TRBJ1-1 and V is TRBV6-5; 7 bases map to TRBD1. This CDR3 spans 14 amino acids. Germline-derived CDR1 and CDR2 are MNHEY and SVGAGI. V was clipped by 6 bases and J by 5 bases; unmatched bases: 9. CDR3 bases: TGTGCCAGCAGCCAAAGGGGGCCTTTAACTGAAGCTTTCTTT. Translated: CASSQRGPLTEAFF.

The chain recombines TRBV2 with TRBJ2-6, with D uncertain. V was trimmed by 6 bases and J by 7 bases, leaving 7 bases between them. This CDR3 comprises 12 residues. Germline CDR1 reads SNHLY; CDR2 reads FYNNEI. This chain's CDR3 is CASSPIANVLTF. DNA for the CDR3: TGTGCCAGCAGCCCTATCGCCAACGTCCTGACTTTC. The entire variable domain, with the rest obtained from reference TRBV2 and TRBJ2-6, is as follows: EPEVTQTPSHQVTQMGQEVILRCVPISNHLYFYWYRQILGQKVEFLVSFYNNEISEKSEIFDDQFSVERPDGSNFTLKIRSTKLEDSAMYFCASSPIANVLTFGAGSRLTVL.

The chain carries TRBV5-1 and TRBJ2-7; D is possibly TRBD1 (5 bases). The CDR3 spans 15 residues. V lost 7 bases, J lost 0 bases, and 17 bases lay in between. Germline V gene data show CDR1 as SGHRS and CDR2 as YFSETQ. The CDR3 DNA reads as TGCGCCAGCGGGCGCCTGGACGGACACTCCTACGAGCAGTACTTC. It codes for CASGRLDGHSYEQYF.

Comments on this clone: The junction departs from germline at one end; a sequencing error may be responsible. This chain links TRBV28 with TRBJ2-3, with 7 bases fitting TRBD2. Germline lookup yields CDR1 MDHEN and CDR2 SYDVKM. This CDR3 is 15 amino acids long. CDR3 region: CASSPAGFTTDTQYF. The CDR3 region has the DNA TGTGCGAGCAGCCCAGCGGGATTCACAACAGATACGCAGTATTTT.